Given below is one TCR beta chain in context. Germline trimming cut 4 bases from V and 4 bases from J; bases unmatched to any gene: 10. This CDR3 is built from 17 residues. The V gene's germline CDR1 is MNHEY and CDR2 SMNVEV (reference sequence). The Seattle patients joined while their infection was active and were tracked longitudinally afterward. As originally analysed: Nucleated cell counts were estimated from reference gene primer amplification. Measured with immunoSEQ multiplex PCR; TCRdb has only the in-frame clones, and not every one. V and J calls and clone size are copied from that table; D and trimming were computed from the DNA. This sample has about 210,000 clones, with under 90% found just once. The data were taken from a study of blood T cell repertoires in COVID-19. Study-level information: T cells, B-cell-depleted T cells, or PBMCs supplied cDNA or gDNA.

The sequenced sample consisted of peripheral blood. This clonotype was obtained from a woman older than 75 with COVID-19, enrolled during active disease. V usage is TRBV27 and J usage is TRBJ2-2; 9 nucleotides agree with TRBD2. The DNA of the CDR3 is TGTGCCAGCAGTTCCACCTTGCGGGGGGGCCTCACCGGGGAGCTGTTTTTT. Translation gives CASSSTLRGGLTGELFF.